This record looks at one T cell receptor beta chain sequence and its context. What it recognizes is unknown. Other DNA sequences in this specimen translate into the identical CDR3. The sample comes from a study of cytomegalovirus exposure and HLA in healthy donors. Background on the study: In an early release, HLA-typed donors contributed approximately 82 million unique TCR sequences. Study-wide findings and caveats: Looking again later, the authors saw that most CMV-associated TCR beta chains seemed HLA-restricted.

Participants comprised healthy donors of bone marrow. PCR employed 60 Vbeta and 13 Jbeta primers. In the authors' methods: In a later analysis, roughly 11 million of around 75 million unique beta chains occurred in at least two donors. Profiling relied on immunoSEQ multiplex PCR, and the TCRdb table lists in-frame clones only, not all of them. The DNA gave D and trimming, while V, J and clone size come from that table. Altogether about 140,000 clones are present, about three quarters being singletons, with the ten largest covering less than 2%. This sequence originates from a man aged 35 to 55 in good health and CMV-seronegative. The specimen was PBMCs.

In DNA form, the CDR3 reads TGTGCCAGCAGCTTGGCAAGGGGCGCAGTCTATGGCTACACCTTC. It translates to CASSLARGAVYGYTF. The chain has TRBV5-4 and TRBJ1-2; D may be TRBD1 (5 bases). Germline-derived CDR1 and CDR2 are SGHNT and YYREEE (reference sequence). This CDR3 is 15 amino acids long. Trimming removed 0 bases at V and 4 bases at J, with 13 bases between. The whole variable domain, remainder taken from reference TRBV5-4 and TRBJ1-2, is ETGVTQSPTHLIKTRGQQVTLRCSSQSGHNTVSWYQQALGQGPQFIFQYYREEENGRGNFPPRFSGLQFPNYSSELNVNALELDDSALYLCASSLARGAVYGYTFGSGTRLTVV.